Each of the 13 T cell receptor beta chains below was sequenced from the same sample in a study of shared clonotypes between healthy human individuals. Generated by immunoSEQ multiplex PCR, the TCRdb table keeps only in-frame clones and is missing some. The profile shows roughly 650,000 clones, 95% to 96% of them singletons. Naive CD8 cells lacked CD45RO, underwent positive selection for CCR7 and left out terminally differentiated effector memory CD45RA+ cells. Sequencing input: naive CD8+ T cells sorted from blood. These receptors all come from a young woman in good health.

This rearrangement joins TRBV6-7 to TRBJ2-1, with TRBD2 matching 8 bases. TRBV6-7 is given ORF status, its function remaining uncertain. V lost 7 bases to trimming and J lost 3 bases; unmatched junction nucleotides: 11. The CDR3 consists of 16 residues. In DNA, the CDR3 is TGTGCCAGCATCGGCGGGGAGCGGGAGAGCTACAATGAGCAGTTCTTC. It codes for CASIGGERESYNEQFF.

The V and J genes are TRBV6-5 and TRBJ2-5; possibly TRBD2 for D (6 bases). The ends were cut back, 8 bases at V and 7 bases at J, with 11 bases in the middle. The CDR3 extends over 11 amino acids. CDR1 is MNHEY, CDR2 SVGAGI, per germline. The CDR3 reads CASGGMGTQYF. The CDR3 coding sequence is TGTGCCAGCGGCGGGATGGGGACCCAGTACTTC.

Concerning this clone itself: At one of its ends the junction is not consistent with the germline gene, which may arise from a read error. The V gene is TRBV5-3, the J gene TRBJ1-2; 8 positions match TRBD1. TRBV5-3 is marked as an open reading frame, function uncertain. The CDR3 covers 12 residues. The CDR3 nucleotides read TGTGCCAGCAGCTGGACAGGGTATGGCTACACCTTC. It codes for CASSWTGYGYTF.

Worth noting for this clone: Other DNA sequences in this specimen translate into the identical CDR3. The chain combines TRBV27 with TRBJ2-7, with TRBD2 matching 7 bases. The CDR3 sequence is 13 residues long. After removal of 6 bases from V and 2 bases from J, the junction contained 4 bases not matched to a gene. From germline, CDR1 is MNHEY and CDR2 SMNVEV (reference sequence). The CDR3 region has the DNA TGTGCCAGCAGCCCGGGAGGTACCTACGAGCAGTACTTC. Its protein product is CASSPGGTYEQYF.

This chain links TRBV29-1 with TRBJ2-1; TRBD2 agrees at 10 bases. CDR3 size: 12 residues. Germline V gene data show CDR1 as SQVTM and CDR2 as ANQGSEA. V shed 8 bases and J 9 bases; nucleotides not matched to a gene: 7. CDR3 amino acids: CSLLAGGGEQFF. CDR3 coding DNA: TGCAGCTTATTAGCGGGAGGCGGTGAGCAGTTCTTC.

CDR3 residues: CASSQEEKGAFTDTQYF. In DNA form, the CDR3 reads TGTGCCAGCAGCCAAGAAGAGAAGGGGGCCTTCACAGATACGCAGTATTTT. The chain uses TRBV14 and TRBJ2-3; 7 bases are a match to TRBD1. Germline V gives CDR1 SGHDN, CDR2 FVKESK. The CDR3 sequence is 17 residues long. V gave up 0 bases and J gave up 2 bases; unmatched junction bases: 8.

This clone appeared once. The same CDR3 can be traced to other DNA sequences in this sample. The chain recombines TRBV28 with TRBJ1-2; no definite D call. Germline values: CDR1 MDHEN, CDR2 SYDVKM. Trimming cost V 3 bases and J 7 bases, with 6 bases left between them. This CDR3 has 11 amino acids. CDR3 protein: CASSFLGGYTF. The CDR3 DNA is TGTGCCAGCAGTTTTTTAGGTGGCTACACCTTC.

The J gene is TRBJ2-2, the V gene TRBV9; D gene uncertain. The length of the CDR3 is 15 residues. CDR1 SGDLS and CDR2 YYNGEE come from the germline V gene. With 2 bases removed from V and 6 bases from J, the gap between germline ends came to 14 bases. The CDR3 sequence is CASSVLMTDPGELFF. CDR3 sequence (DNA): TGTGCCAGCAGCGTTTTGATGACGGACCCCGGGGAGCTGTTTTTT.

The rearrangement joins TRBV2 to TRBJ2-1; weak D call: TRBD1 (5 bases). CDR3 length equals 16 residues. V lost 4 bases and J lost 8, with 21 bases in between. The germline gives CDR1 SNHLY, CDR2 FYNNEI. The CDR3 spells CASSVVGAVQFDEQFF. In DNA, the CDR3 is TGTGCCAGCAGTGTAGTTGGGGCGGTACAGTTTGATGAGCAGTTCTTC.

The chain couples TRBV27 to TRBJ1-1, with a possible D match to TRBD1 (5 bases). Germline V lookup: CDR1 MNHEY, CDR2 SMNVEV (reference sequence). Trimming removed 6 bases from V and 1 base from J, with 15 bases in between. CDR3 length: 15 residues. The CDR3 is CASSPLAGGNTEAFF. CDR3 nucleotides: TGTGCCAGCAGCCCATTGGCGGGGGGGAACACTGAAGCTTTCTTT.

V and J are TRBV28 and TRBJ2-7; 7 nucleotides align to TRBD1. V trimming: 10 bases; J trimming: 3 bases; junction bases outside the gene matches: 6. This CDR3 has 12 amino acids. CDR1 is MDHEN and CDR2 is SYDVKM in the germline V gene. The CDR3, as DNA: TGTGCCACACAGGGGTTTTTCTACGAGCAGTACTTC. This sequence encodes CATQGFFYEQYF.

The chain uses TRBV27 and TRBJ2-1; 15 bases fit TRBD2. V lost 2 bases, J lost 8 bases, and 1 base stayed unmatched. The CDR3 totals 15 residues. Germline V gives CDR1 MNHEY, CDR2 SMNVEV (reference sequence). The chain's CDR3 is CASSLGLAGGYEQFF. The CDR3 DNA sequence: TGTGCCAGCAGTTTAGGACTAGCGGGAGGGTATGAGCAGTTCTTC.

V gene TRBV19 combines with J gene TRBJ1-2; 7 bases map to TRBD1. CDR3 length: 13 amino acids. Per the germline V gene, CDR1 is LNHDA and CDR2 is SQIVND (reference sequence). The ends lost 4 bases at V and 7 bases at J; junction bases unmatched: 6. This CDR3 reads CASSTGTDAGYTF. The CDR3 coding sequence is TGTGCCAGTAGTACAGGGACAGATGCTGGCTACACCTTC.